This TCR beta chain was captured by sequencing in a study of pediatric ulcerative colitis. General observations from the study: Blood-rectal clonal overlap within each person was significantly higher in ulcerative colitis patients than controls.

One to two pinch biopsies were taken from the rectum during colonoscopy. Concerning this clone: Antigen specificity is unknown.

Germline CDR1 and CDR2: SEHNR and FQNEAQ (reference sequence). The CDR3 loop spans 17 amino acids. Losses at the gene ends were 4 bases for V and 0 bases for J; bases not matched to a gene: 8. Up to 500,000 reads were sequenced per sample. Assay: immunoSEQ multiplex PCR; the TCRdb copy retains only in-frame clones and omits some. The data show 40,000 to 60,000 clones, roughly 79% seen once. The clonotype originates from a girl aged 5-17 years with moderate ulcerative colitis. V is TRBV7-9 and J is TRBJ2-1; 8 positions agree with TRBD1. What was sequenced was gut tissue. As DNA, the CDR3 is TGTGCCAGCAGCTCTGACAGGGGCCCGAGCTCCTACAATGAGCAGTTCTTC. Its protein product is CASSSDRGPSSYNEQFF.